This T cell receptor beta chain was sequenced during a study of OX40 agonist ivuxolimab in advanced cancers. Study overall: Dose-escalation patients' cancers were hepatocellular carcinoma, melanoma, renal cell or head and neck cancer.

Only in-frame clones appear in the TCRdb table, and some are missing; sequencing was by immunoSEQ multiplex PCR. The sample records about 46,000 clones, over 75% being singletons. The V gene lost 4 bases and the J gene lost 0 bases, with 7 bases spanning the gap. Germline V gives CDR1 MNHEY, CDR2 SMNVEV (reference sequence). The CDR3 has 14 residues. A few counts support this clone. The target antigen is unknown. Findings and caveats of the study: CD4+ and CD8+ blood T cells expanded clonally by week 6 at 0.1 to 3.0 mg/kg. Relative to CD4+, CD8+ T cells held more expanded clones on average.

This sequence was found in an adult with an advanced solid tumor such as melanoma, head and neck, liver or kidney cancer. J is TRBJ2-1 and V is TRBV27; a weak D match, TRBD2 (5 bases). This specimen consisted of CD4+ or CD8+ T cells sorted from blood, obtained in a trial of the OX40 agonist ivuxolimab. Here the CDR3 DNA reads TGTGCCAGCAGTTCGACTAACTCCTACAATGAGCAGTTCTTC. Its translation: CASSSTNSYNEQFF.